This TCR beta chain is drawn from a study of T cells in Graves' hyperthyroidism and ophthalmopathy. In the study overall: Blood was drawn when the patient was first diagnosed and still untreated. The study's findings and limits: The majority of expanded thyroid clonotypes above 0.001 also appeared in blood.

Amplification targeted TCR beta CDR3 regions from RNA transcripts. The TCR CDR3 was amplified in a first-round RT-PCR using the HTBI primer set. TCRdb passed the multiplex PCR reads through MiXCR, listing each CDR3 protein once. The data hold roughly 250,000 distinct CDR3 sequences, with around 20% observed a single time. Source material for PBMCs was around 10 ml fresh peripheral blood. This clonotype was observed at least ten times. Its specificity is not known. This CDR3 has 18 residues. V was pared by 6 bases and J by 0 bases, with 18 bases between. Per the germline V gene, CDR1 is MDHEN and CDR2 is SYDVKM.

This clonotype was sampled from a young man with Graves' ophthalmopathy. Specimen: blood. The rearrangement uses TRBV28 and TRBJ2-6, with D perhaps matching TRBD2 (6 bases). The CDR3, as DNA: TGTGCCAGCAGCCCGGCGGGACGGAAAAACTCTGGGGCCAACGTCCTGACTTTC. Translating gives CASSPAGRKNSGANVLTF. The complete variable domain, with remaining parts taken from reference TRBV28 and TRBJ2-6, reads DVKVTQSSRYLVKRTGEKVFLECVQDMDHENMFWYRQDPGLGLRLIYFSYDVKMKEKGDIPEGYSVSREKKERFSLILESASTNQTSMYLCASSPAGRKNSGANVLTFGAGSRLTVL.